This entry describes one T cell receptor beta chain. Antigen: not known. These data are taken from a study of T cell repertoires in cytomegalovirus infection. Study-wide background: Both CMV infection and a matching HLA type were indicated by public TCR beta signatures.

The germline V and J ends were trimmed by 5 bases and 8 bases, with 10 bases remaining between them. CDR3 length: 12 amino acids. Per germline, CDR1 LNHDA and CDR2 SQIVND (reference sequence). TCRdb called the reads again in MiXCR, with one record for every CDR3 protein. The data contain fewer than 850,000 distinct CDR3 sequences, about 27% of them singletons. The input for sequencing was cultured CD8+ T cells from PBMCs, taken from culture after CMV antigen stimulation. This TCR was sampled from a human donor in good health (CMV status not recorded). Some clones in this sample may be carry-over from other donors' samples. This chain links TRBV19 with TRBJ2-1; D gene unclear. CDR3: CASSPTPHEQFF. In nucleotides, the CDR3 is TGTGCCAGTAGTCCGACCCCTCATGAGCAGTTCTTC.